This TCR beta chain is drawn from a study of control samples from healthy donors and cancer patients. Trimming cost V 8 bases and J 0 bases, with 11 bases left between them. Germline CDR1 LNHNV, CDR2 YYDKDF (reference sequence). The CDR3 consists of 13 residues. Profiled with immunoSEQ multiplex PCR; TCRdb holds only in-frame clones, not every one. The sample carries 110,000 to 150,000 clones, 89% recorded once. Source material: blood. The sequence was obtained from a man aged 25 to 45 in good health. This rearrangement joins TRBV15 to TRBJ2-7; a weak D match, TRBD1 (6 bases). CDR3 in amino acids: CATSAGASYEQYF. CDR3 sequence (DNA): TGTGCCACCTCGGCAGGGGCCTCCTACGAGCAGTACTTC.